The 5 T cell receptor beta chains reported below all come from one sample, sequenced in a study of cytomegalovirus exposure and HLA in healthy donors. Primers included in the PCR were 60 Vbeta and 13 Jbeta primers. Sequencing was performed with immunoSEQ multiplex PCR; in TCRdb, only in-frame clones are kept and a portion is missing. The sample holds around 78,000 clones. The sequenced sample was PBMCs. These receptors originate from a man aged 18 to 30 in good health and CMV-seropositive.

The chain carries TRBV5-1 and TRBJ1-1; D is undetermined. V lost 0 bases and J lost 7, with 10 bases in between. The CDR3 contains 13 residues. The germline CDR1 and CDR2 sequences are SGHRS and YFSETQ. The CDR3 DNA sequence: TGCGCCAGCAGCTTGGCCGACGACAATGAAGCTTTCTTT. Translating it yields CASSLADDNEAFF.

The chain is built from TRBV7-8 and TRBJ2-2; 8 positions agree with TRBD2. With 0 bases clipped from V and 8 bases from J, the junction kept 11 bases outside the gene matches. The CDR3 has 17 residues. Germline V gives CDR1 SGHVS, CDR2 FQNEAQ. CDR3 DNA sequence: TGTGCCAGCAGCTTAGCGAAGGCAGCGGGGGCATTAGGGGAGCTGTTTTTT. It is translated as CASSLAKAAGALGELFF.

The chain is built from TRBV18 and TRBJ2-5, with a possible D match to TRBD1 (6 bases). Germline V CDR1 and CDR2: KGHSH, LQKENI. CDR3 length: 13 amino acids. V lost 3 bases, J lost 5 bases, and 10 bases lay in between. DNA for the CDR3: TGTGCCAGCTCACCCACAGGGCTGGAGACCCAGTACTTC. It specifies CASSPTGLETQYF.

V usage is TRBV19 and J usage is TRBJ1-2; D is undetermined. The CDR3 totals 12 residues. Germline V CDR1 and CDR2: LNHDA, SQIVND (reference sequence). V lost 3 bases, J lost 8 bases, and 10 bases lay in between. The CDR3 DNA sequence: TGTGCCAGTAGTATGGCCCTCTCGGGCTACACCTTC. Protein product: CASSMALSGYTF.

J is TRBJ2-1 and V is TRBV19, with 7 bases identical to TRBD1. This CDR3 has 15 amino acids. Germline V CDR1 and CDR2: LNHDA, SQIVND (reference sequence). J lost 2 bases, V lost 4 bases, and 5 bases had no gene match. The CDR3 loop reads CASSTRDSTYNEQFF. CDR3 nucleotides: TGTGCCAGTAGTACCCGGGACAGTACCTACAATGAGCAGTTCTTC.